The rows below give T cell receptor beta chains drawn from one sample of a study of blood T cell repertoires in COVID-19. Profiled with immunoSEQ multiplex PCR; TCRdb holds only in-frame clones, not every one. Found here are tens of thousands of clones, 90% to 95% of them singletons; the top ten hold about 7.5%. Sequenced material: peripheral blood. The receptors were gathered from a human donor in a cohort sampled during active COVID-19. CDR3s include the opening cysteine and the closing phenylalanine or tryptophan. The D gene is left open where the match is weak. Part of the rows lack a size; the others show once, few, many or a class for expanded clones.

clone_size,v_call,cdr3_length,j_call,d_call,cdr3_aa,cdr3_nt
.,TRBV15,13,TRBJ1-2,.,CATSRDRVTGYTF,TGTGCCACCAGCAGGGACAGAGTAACGGGCTACACCTTC
.,TRBV6-5,13,TRBJ1-1,.,CASIRHLNTEAFF,TGTGCCAGCATAAGACATTTGAACACTGAAGCTTTCTTT
once,TRBV30,15,TRBJ1-4,TRBD1,CAWSADRVGNEKLFF,TGTGCCTGGAGTGCAGACAGGGTGGGGAATGAAAAACTGTTTTTT
.,TRBV30,15,TRBJ2-2,.,CAWSVERAGPGELFF,TGTGCCTGGAGTGTAGAAAGGGCAGGGCCCGGGGAGCTGTTTTTT
.,TRBV5-4,15,TRBJ2-3,TRBD2,CASSKIGLAQDTQYF,TGTGCCAGCAGCAAGATAGGACTAGCGCAGGATACGCAGTATTTT
.,TRBV10-3,15,TRBJ1-2,.,CAISSQEISVKGYTF,TGTGCCATCAGTTCTCAAGAAATATCGGTCAAGGGCTACACCTTC
.,TRBV5-4,14,TRBJ2-5,.,CASSVTASRETQYF,TGTGCCAGCAGCGTGACAGCTTCCAGAGAGACCCAGTACTTC
.,TRBV7-8,15,TRBJ1-1,TRBD1,CASSFRDRGETEAFF,TGTGCCAGCAGCTTCCGGGACAGGGGTGAGACTGAAGCTTTCTTT
.,TRBV21-1,19,TRBJ1-5,.,CASSKAADRGLRFNQPQHF,TGTGCCAGCAGCAAAGCCGCCGACAGGGGCTTACGTTTCAATCAGCCCCAGCATTTT
.,TRBV2,13,TRBJ1-5,.,CASSADSNQPQHF,TGTGCCAGCAGTGCAGATAGCAATCAGCCCCAGCATTTT
.,TRBV5-1,20,TRBJ1-4,TRBD1,CASSLRPPGQGLIDNEKLFF,TGCGCCAGCAGCTTGAGGCCGCCGGGACAGGGATTAATTGACAATGAAAAACTGTTTTTT
.,TRBV7-8,16,TRBJ2-2,.,CASSPVRPGNTGELFF,TGTGCCAGCAGCCCCGTTCGTCCAGGGAACACCGGGGAGCTGTTTTTT
.,TRBV6-6,14,TRBJ2-2,.,CASRQSSNTGELFF,TGTGCCAGCAGACAGAGCTCGAACACCGGGGAGCTGTTTTTT
once,TRBV5-1,15,TRBJ2-7,.,CASSLVTGMTYEQYF,TGCGCCAGCAGCTTGGTCACAGGCATGACCTACGAGCAGTACTTC
.,TRBV28,13,TRBJ2-2,.,CASSSQNTGELFF,TGTGCCAGCAGTTCCCAGAACACCGGGGAGCTGTTTTTT
.,TRBV29-1,16,TRBJ2-3,TRBD2,CSARDVLAGAQGTQYF,TGCAGCGCCCGGGATGTACTAGCGGGGGCGCAGGGTACGCAGTATTTT
.,TRBV11-3,14,TRBJ2-7,.,CASSLGRGTYEQYF,TGTGCCAGCAGCTTAGGGCGGGGAACCTACGAGCAGTACTTC
.,TRBV28,15,TRBJ2-1,.,CASRLIAFGLGEQFF,TGTGCCAGCAGACTTATAGCGTTTGGTCTGGGTGAGCAGTTCTTC
.,TRBV7-8,16,TRBJ2-2,TRBD2,CASSLSAGGSTGELFF,TGTGCCAGCAGCTTATCAGCGGGAGGTAGTACCGGGGAGCTGTTTTTT
.,TRBV30,14,TRBJ1-1,.,CAWSVRGMDTEAFF,TGTGCCTGGAGTGTCCGGGGGATGGACACTGAAGCTTTCTTT
once,TRBV19,15,TRBJ2-1,TRBD2,CASSSTGTSHNEQFF,TGTGCCAGTAGTTCGACCGGGACTAGCCACAATGAGCAGTTCTTC
.,TRBV7-9,15,TRBJ2-7,TRBD1,CASSLGDRVWDEQYF,TGTGCCAGCAGCTTAGGGGACAGGGTGTGGGACGAGCAGTACTTC
.,TRBV24-1,14,TRBJ1-1,TRBD1,CATSQGQGNTEAFF,TGTGCCACCAGCCAGGGACAGGGAAACACTGAAGCTTTCTTT
.,TRBV19,14,TRBJ1-3,.,CASSLMRDGNTIYF,TGTGCCAGTAGTCTTATGAGGGATGGAAACACCATATATTTT
.,TRBV6-6,16,TRBJ1-4,.,CASSYSNRATNEKLFF,TGTGCCAGCAGTTACTCTAACAGGGCAACTAATGAAAAACTGTTTTTT
.,TRBV18,14,TRBJ2-5,TRBD1,CASSQSQGSETQYF,TGTGCCAGCTCACAATCACAGGGGTCAGAGACCCAGTACTTC
.,TRBV11-2,16,TRBJ1-5,TRBD1,CASSLGRDRLDQPQHF,TGTGCCAGCAGCTTAGGTCGGGACAGGCTAGATCAGCCCCAGCATTTT
once,TRBV12-5,16,TRBJ2-4,.,CASALGQGIAKNIQYF,TGTGCTAGTGCACTCGGCCAGGGGATTGCCAAAAACATTCAGTACTTC
.,TRBV19,13,TRBJ2-2,TRBD1,CASSIRGTGELFF,TGTGCCAGTAGTATCAGGGGGACCGGGGAGCTGTTTTTT
.,TRBV5-4,14,TRBJ2-5,TRBD2,CASSPGLAQETQYF,TGTGCCAGCAGCCCTGGACTAGCTCAAGAGACCCAGTACTTC
.,TRBV5-1,15,TRBJ1-5,TRBD1,CASSLGTGFGQPQHF,TGCGCCAGCAGCTTGGGGACAGGGTTCGGTCAGCCCCAGCATTTT
.,TRBV6-4,15,TRBJ1-1,TRBD1,CASSTGTGGFTEAFF,TGTGCCAGCAGCACCGGGACAGGGGGCTTCACTGAAGCTTTCTTT
once,TRBV7-9,11,TRBJ1-1,.,CASSQDREAFF,TGTGCCAGCAGCCAGGACAGAGAAGCTTTCTTT
.,TRBV18,15,TRBJ2-2,TRBD2,CASSPTSGNTGELFF,TGTGCCAGCTCACCAACTAGCGGGAACACCGGGGAGCTGTTTTTT
.,TRBV7-8,12,TRBJ1-1,TRBD1,CASSRDRTEAFF,TGTGCCAGCAGCCGGGACAGGACTGAAGCTTTCTTT
.,TRBV9,15,TRBJ1-1,.,CASSLQGAMNTEAFF,TGTGCCAGCAGCTTACAGGGCGCGATGAACACTGAAGCTTTCTTT
.,TRBV6-5,14,TRBJ1-4,.,CASSPRALGEKLFF,TGTGCCAGCAGTCCCAGGGCCCTGGGGGAAAAACTGTTTTTT
.,TRBV29-1,14,TRBJ2-1,TRBD2,CSVAGGVEGNEQFF,TGCAGCGTGGCCGGGGGGGTCGAGGGAAATGAGCAGTTCTTC
.,TRBV5-4,15,TRBJ1-5,TRBD1,CASSSGTGFGQPQHF,TGTGCCAGCAGCTCCGGGACAGGGTTTGGTCAGCCCCAGCATTTT
.,TRBV7-3,14,TRBJ2-3,.,CASAWGSNTDTQYF,TGTGCCAGCGCGTGGGGCAGCAACACAGATACGCAGTATTTT
.,TRBV5-6,15,TRBJ2-1,TRBD1,CASSSTGGGLHEQFF,TGTGCCAGCAGTTCGACAGGGGGCGGCCTCCATGAGCAGTTCTTC
few,TRBV7-9,17,TRBJ1-6,.,CASSQRALGGLGSPLHF,TGTGCCAGCAGCCAAAGAGCCCTGGGGGGGCTTGGATCACCCCTCCACTTT
.,TRBV19,15,TRBJ2-2,.,CASTSGGQNTGELFF,TGTGCCAGTACCTCCGGGGGGCAGAACACCGGGGAGCTGTTTTTT
.,TRBV5-4,13,TRBJ2-1,.,CASSLARDNEQFF,TGTGCCAGCAGCTTAGCGCGGGACAATGAGCAGTTCTTC
few,TRBV30,12,TRBJ2-7,.,CAFSEVTYEQYF,TGTGCGTTCTCGGAGGTTACGTACGAGCAGTACTTC
.,TRBV18,15,TRBJ2-3,.,CASSRDNPSTDTQYF,TGTGCCAGCTCAAGGGACAACCCCTCCACAGATACGCAGTATTTT
once,TRBV9,15,TRBJ2-5,TRBD1,CASSPRDRSQLTQYF,TGTGCCAGCAGCCCAAGGGACAGGTCCCAATTGACCCAGTACTTC
.,TRBV7-2,14,TRBJ2-7,TRBD2,CASSFGGSSYEQYF,TGTGCCAGCAGCTTCGGGGGGAGCTCCTACGAGCAGTACTTC
.,TRBV15,12,TRBJ1-5,.,CATSRANQPQHF,TGTGCCACCAGCAGGGCCAATCAGCCCCAGCATTTT
.,TRBV6-5,13,TRBJ1-2,.,CASSYRRGYGYTF,TGTGCCAGCAGTTACAGGCGGGGCTATGGCTACACCTTC
.,TRBV14,15,TRBJ2-5,.,CASSQLTGSQETQYF,TGTGCCAGCAGCCAACTTACAGGTAGTCAAGAGACCCAGTACTTC
.,TRBV5-1,16,TRBJ2-3,.,CASSYGQGGNTDTQYF,TGCGCCAGCAGCTATGGACAGGGAGGGAACACAGATACGCAGTATTTT
.,TRBV3-1/TRBV3-2,14,TRBJ1-3,.,CASSHTKTGNTIYF,TGTGCCAGCAGCCATACTAAAACCGGAAACACCATATATTTT
.,TRBV27,15,TRBJ1-2,.,CASSPTPGIRGGYTF,TGTGCCAGCAGTCCGACACCCGGGATTCGGGGTGGCTACACCTTC
.,TRBV18,14,TRBJ1-1,.,CASSSSAVNTEAFF,TGTGCCAGCTCCTCCTCGGCGGTGAACACTGAAGCTTTCTTT
.,TRBV15,17,TRBJ2-7,.,CATSRDWLATTHYEQYF,TGTGCCACCAGCAGGGATTGGCTAGCTACAACCCACTACGAGCAGTACTTC
.,TRBV28,16,TRBJ1-6,.,CASRGGGGLGNSPLHF,TGTGCCAGCAGAGGCGGGGGGGGGCTAGGTAATTCACCCCTCCACTTT
.,TRBV24-1,14,TRBJ1-2,.,CATSDYTENYGYTF,TGTGCCACCAGTGACTATACGGAGAACTATGGCTACACCTTC
.,TRBV2,14,TRBJ2-3,TRBD1,CASRTGGRADTQYF,TGTGCCAGCAGGACAGGGGGCCGGGCGGATACGCAGTATTTT